The 22 T cell receptor beta chains presented below share a single source sample, sequenced in a study of regulatory T cells in long-lasting Graves disease. The authors built TCR beta libraries using iRepertoire HTBI primers and Arm-PCR of CDR3 regions. Via MiXCR, TCRdb re-called the multiplex PCR reads, giving one row per CDR3 protein. The sample holds some 240,000 distinct CDR3 sequences, roughly 18% seen once. Time point in this sample: newly diagnosed GD, antithyroid drugs for less than 3 months. Preparation of the TCR library used RNA extracted from PBMCs. This same sample was also taken into another study, of T cells in Graves' hyperthyroidism and ophthalmopathy.

This specimen consisted of peripheral blood mononuclear cells (PBMCs), obtained at new diagnosis, from a patient treated with antithyroid drugs. The receptor set was obtained from a woman aged 25-40 years with Graves disease.

This clonotype was recorded many times. V and J are TRBV6-5 and TRBJ2-2; D not certain. Looked up from germline, CDR1 is MNHEY and CDR2 is SVGAGI. V dropped 0 bases and J dropped 7 bases, with 3 bases sitting between them. The CDR3 covers 12 residues. The CDR3 nucleotides are TGTGCCAGCAGTTACTCGGGCGGGGAGCTGTTTTTT. Translated, it gives CASSYSGGELFF.

This clonotype was detected ten times or more. The chain uses TRBV2 and TRBJ2-1; a possible D gene is TRBD2 (7 bases). V dropped 7 bases and J dropped 5 bases, with 15 bases sitting between them. Germline V gives CDR1 SNHLY, CDR2 FYNNEI. The CDR3 loop spans 14 amino acids. The CDR3 nucleotides read TGTGCCAGCATTAGGGGGGGGGCAGACAATGAGCAGTTCTTC. Its translation: CASIRGGADNEQFF.

This clonotype was detected many times. The gene calls are TRBV30 and TRBJ1-2; D uncertain. CDR3 length: 10 amino acids. Germline V gene sequence: CDR1 GTSNPN, CDR2 SVGIG (reference sequence). CDR3 in DNA: TGTGCAGCACTAGGGTTTGGCTACACCTTC. It codes for CAALGFGYTF.

This clonotype was seen ten or more times. The rearrangement joins TRBV20-1 to TRBJ2-1; perhaps TRBD2 as D (6 bases). The V gene's germline CDR1 is DFQATT and CDR2 SNEGSKA (reference sequence). V was trimmed by 2 bases and J by 3 bases, leaving 14 bases between them. The CDR3 extends over 15 amino acids. Here the CDR3 DNA reads TGCAGTGCTAGAATGGCGGGGATCTTCTACAATGAGCAGTTCTTC. Encoded protein: CSARMAGIFYNEQFF.

About this clonotype: A read error is possible here, since a much larger clone lies one base away. This chain links TRBV27 with TRBJ1-1; the D gene is possibly TRBD1 (5 bases). The germline V gene has CDR1 MNHEY and CDR2 SMNVEV (reference sequence). The CDR3 consists of 12 residues. V was trimmed by 8 bases and J by 5 bases, leaving 12 bases between them. CDR3 amino acids: CASCRALTEAFF. The CDR3 nucleotides read TGTGCCAGCTGCAGGGCCCTAACTGAAGCTTTCTTT.

In this sample, this clonotype turned up many times. V and J are TRBV5-1 and TRBJ1-1, with TRBD1 matching 7 bases. After removal of 2 bases from V and 6 bases from J, the junction contained 4 bases not matched to a gene. Germline assignment: CDR1 SGHRS and CDR2 YFSETQ. This CDR3 has 13 amino acids. The CDR3 DNA reads as TGCGCCAGCAGCTTAGGAGACAGGGCTGAAGCTTTCTTT. Translating it yields CASSLGDRAEAFF.

This clonotype was picked up many times. V is TRBV4-1 and J is TRBJ1-1; possibly TRBD1 for D (6 bases). This CDR3 region has 13 residues. Trimming removed 0 bases from V and 11 bases from J, with 13 bases in between. Germline-derived CDR1 and CDR2 are MGHRA and YSYEKL. The CDR3 DNA reads TGCGCCAGCAGCCAAGATGAGGGGGGCGTCGCTTTCTTT. Its protein is CASSQDEGGVAFF.

The sample holds many counts of this clonotype. This chain joins TRBV3-1 and TRBJ1-3; tentatively, D is TRBD1 (6 bases). Germline CDR1 and CDR2: LGHDT and YNNKEL (reference sequence). The CDR3 covers 17 residues. Deletions cut 3 bases from V and 4 bases from J, with 19 bases between. The CDR3 nucleotides are TGTGCCAGCAGCCACGGGACCGCTACAGGGATAGGAAACACCATATATTTT. Protein sequence: CASSHGTATGIGNTIYF.

This sequence joins TRBV29-1 and TRBJ2-3; D remains ambiguous. There are 12 residues in the CDR3. CDR1 and CDR2 from the germline V gene are SQVTM and ANQGSEA. Trimming removed 6 bases at V and 1 base at J, with 8 bases between. The CDR3 sequence is CSVRGGTDTQYF. CDR3 nucleotides: TGCAGCGTCCGAGGAGGCACAGATACGCAGTATTTT.

This clonotype was seen a handful of times. The chain has TRBV3-1 and TRBJ2-7, with TRBD1 identical over 9 bases. The length of the CDR3 is 15 residues. Germline assignment: CDR1 LGHDT and CDR2 YNNKEL (reference sequence). The junction had 7 bases not matched to a gene; V was cut back by 4 bases and J by 3 bases. For the CDR3, the DNA is TGTGCCAGCAGCCGACCGGGACAGGGCCACTACGAGCAGTACTTC. Its translation is CASSRPGQGHYEQYF.

V usage is TRBV19 and J usage is TRBJ2-1, with a weak D call TRBD2 (7 bases). The CDR3 consists of 14 residues. Per germline, CDR1 LNHDA and CDR2 SQIVND (reference sequence). V was cut by 10 bases and J by 0 bases, with 13 bases left in between. CDR3: CATSGGASYNEQFF. CDR3 DNA sequence: TGTGCCACAAGTGGGGGGGCCTCCTACAATGAGCAGTTCTTC.

This clonotype showed up many times. The V and J genes are TRBV24-1 and TRBJ1-5, with D possibly being TRBD1 (5 bases). Trimming removed 8 bases from V and 1 base from J, with 11 bases in between. From germline, CDR1 is KGHDR and CDR2 SFDVKD. This CDR3 contains 14 residues. CDR3 bases: TGTGCCACCAAGGCGGAGGGGAGCAATCAGCCCCAGCATTTT. Its protein product is CATKAEGSNQPQHF.

Points on this clonotype: It is likely a read error, because the conserved phenylalanine at the end of the CDR3 is missing. The rearrangement uses TRBV4-1 and TRBJ1-1; D possibly corresponds to TRBD1 (5 bases). The CDR3 sequence is 15 residues long. Trimming removed 2 bases from V and 5 bases from J, with 15 bases in between. Germline loops: CDR1 MGHRA, CDR2 YSYEKL. As DNA, the CDR3 is TGCGCCAGCAGCCAACACGGACAAGGTCGGACTGAAGCTTTCTTA. This gives the protein CASSQHGQGRTEAFL.

This clonotype occurred many times. This chain uses TRBV30 with TRBJ1-5; D is unclear. Trimming left V 1 base short and J 7 bases short, with 11 bases between. The CDR3 has 13 amino acids. Germline assignment: CDR1 GTSNPN and CDR2 SVGIG (reference sequence). The CDR3 loop is CAWSASGPQPQHF. The CDR3, as DNA: TGTGCCTGGAGTGCGTCAGGACCCCAGCCCCAGCATTTT.

This clonotype was recorded a few times. The chain carries TRBV20-1 and TRBJ1-2, with TRBD1 matching 8 bases. V dropped 4 bases and J dropped 8; count of bases not matched to a gene: 15. CDR3 length equals 15 residues. Germline CDR1 DFQATT, CDR2 SNEGSKA (reference sequence). Here the CDR3 DNA reads TGCAGTGCTATCCCATTCATGGGACAGGTCGGGGGCTACACCTTC. Residues: CSAIPFMGQVGGYTF.

This clonotype has a count of ten or more. This chain links TRBV7-6 with TRBJ2-7; tentatively, D is TRBD1 or TRBD2 (5 bases each). Germline V CDR1 and CDR2: SGHVS, FNYEAQ. The CDR3 extends over 14 amino acids. V was trimmed by 1 base and J by 7 bases, leaving 14 bases between them. DNA of the CDR3: TGTGCCAGCAGCTTAGATGTTGGGACGCGGGAGCAGTACTTC. Translating gives CASSLDVGTREQYF.

This clonotype was detected many times. The V and J genes are TRBV19 and TRBJ1-5, with D possibly matching TRBD1 (6 bases). The CDR3 sequence is 17 residues long. Germline CDR1 is LNHDA and CDR2 is SQIVND (reference sequence). V lost 5 bases and J 11 bases, leaving 28 bases between the germline ends. In nucleotides, the CDR3 is TGTGCCAGTAGTCTCAGACCCCCAACAGGGCAGTGGGGGTCCCAGCATTTT. The encoded protein is CASSLRPPTGQWGSQHF. The full variable domain, its missing parts supplied by reference TRBV19 and TRBJ1-5, is DGGITQSPKYLFRKEGQNVTLSCEQNLNHDAMYWYRQDPGQGLRLIYYSQIVNDFQKGDIAEGYSVSREKKESFPLTVTSAQKNPTAFYLCASSLRPPTGQWGSQHFGDGTRLSIL.

This clonotype was seen only a few times. The chain recombines TRBV20-1 with TRBJ1-2; D might be TRBD1 (6 bases). This CDR3 comprises 13 residues. The ends were cut back, 1 base at V and 1 base at J, with 7 bases in the middle. Germline CDR1 is DFQATT and CDR2 is SNEGSKA (reference sequence). CDR3: CSARAQGNYGYTF. CDR3 bases: TGCAGTGCTAGAGCACAGGGTAACTATGGCTACACCTTC.

This clonotype has at least ten counts. This CDR3 reads CASSIALIARANQPQHF. CDR3 nucleotide sequence: TGTGCCAGTAGTATAGCCCTGATAGCTAGGGCTAATCAGCCCCAGCATTTT. The rearrangement joins TRBV19 to TRBJ1-5; D is uncertain. The CDR3 sequence is 17 residues long. Trimming shortened V by 1 base and J by 4 bases, and 17 bases separated the two germline ends. Germline assignment: CDR1 LNHDA and CDR2 SQIVND (reference sequence).

This clonotype was seen many times. The chain carries TRBV11-3 and TRBJ2-5; D uncertain. This CDR3 is 11 amino acids long. Germline CDR1 SGHNT, CDR2 YENEEA. V was trimmed by 3 bases and J by 6 bases, leaving 5 bases between them. CDR3 in DNA: TGTGCCAGCAGCTTTTCCCAGACCCAGTACTTC. Translating it yields CASSFSQTQYF. Drawing the rest from reference TRBV11-3 and TRBJ2-5, the complete variable domain is EAGVVQSPRYKIIEKKQPVAFWCNPISGHNTLYWYLQNLGQGPELLIRYENEEAVDDSQLPKDRFSAERLKGVDSTLKIQPAELGDSAVYLCASSFSQTQYFGPGTRLLVL.

This clonotype appeared many times. This rearrangement joins TRBV5-1 to TRBJ2-7, with no clear D. The germline V gene has CDR1 SGHRS and CDR2 YFSETQ. The CDR3 has 15 residues. V lost 4 bases, J lost 3 bases, and 17 bases lay in between. This CDR3 reads CASSLSPQFLYEQYF. The CDR3 DNA is TGCGCCAGCAGCCTCTCCCCACAGTTCCTCTACGAGCAGTACTTC.

At least ten counts were recorded for this clonotype. The chain joins TRBV12-3 or TRBV12-4 to TRBJ1-2, with no clear D. The CDR3 consists of 12 residues. The V end was cut by 4 bases, the J end by 8 bases, with 11 bases between. The CDR3 loop reads CASSSGREGYTF. The CDR3 DNA reads as TGTGCCAGCAGTTCGGGTCGGGAGGGCTACACCTTC.